The clone carrying this T cell receptor beta chain was counted between two and nine times. V dropped 5 bases and J dropped 4; count of bases not matched to a gene: 12. This CDR3 is built from 16 residues. Germline CDR1 is MDHEN and CDR2 is SYDVKM. This record comes from a study of blood T cell repertoires in COVID-19. About the research overall: PBMCs, B-cell-depleted T cells, or T cells were the source of the cDNA or gDNA that made up the material.

As originally analysed: Cell counts per sample came from amplifying reference gene primers. Measured with immunoSEQ multiplex PCR; TCRdb has only the in-frame clones, and not every one. That table is the source of V, J and clone size, and D and trimming were worked out from the DNA. The repertoire holds about 70,000 clones, about nine tenths seen once, with about 11% in the top ten. The sequenced material came from peripheral blood. The receptor's source is a woman under 30 with acute or convalescent COVID-19. This chain joins TRBV28 and TRBJ1-2, with TRBD1 matching 8 bases. The CDR3 region has the DNA TGTGCCAGCAGTAGACCCGGACAGGGTGTAATCTATGGCTACACCTTC. Protein sequence: CASSRPGQGVIYGYTF.